The next 17 T cell receptor beta chains were all read from a single sample in a study of cytomegalovirus exposure and HLA in healthy donors. It was with 60 Vbeta and 13 Jbeta primers that the PCR ran. TCRdb's copy holds only in-frame clones and misses some; the assay was immunoSEQ multiplex PCR. The sample lists 120,000 or so clones, 65% to 80% seen once, with around 3.7% in the top ten. Input material: PBMCs. Receptors originate from a young man in good health and CMV-seronegative.

The rearrangement joins TRBV28 to TRBJ2-5, with 7 bases fitting TRBD1. With 6 bases clipped from V and 4 bases from J, the junction kept 8 bases outside the gene matches. Germline CDR1 is MDHEN and CDR2 is SYDVKM. The CDR3 runs 14 residues. The chain's CDR3 is CASSLTGVRETQYF. The CDR3 coding sequence is TGTGCCAGCAGCCTTACAGGGGTCCGAGAGACCCAGTACTTC.

This clone was observed a few times. V usage is TRBV19 and J usage is TRBJ2-1; 10 bases match TRBD2. The CDR3 totals 15 residues. The junction had 10 bases not matched to a gene; V was cut back by 7 bases and J by 7 bases. The germline V gene has CDR1 LNHDA and CDR2 SQIVND (reference sequence). The CDR3 loop reads CASNPPGTSVNEQFF. In DNA, the CDR3 is TGTGCCAGTAACCCGCCCGGGACTAGCGTTAATGAGCAGTTCTTC.

V usage is TRBV7-2 and J usage is TRBJ2-3; 8 bases match TRBD2. Germline trimming cut 0 bases from V and 3 bases from J; bases unmatched to any gene: 5. Germline CDR1 SGHTA, CDR2 FQGNSA. The CDR3 consists of 16 residues. The CDR3 spells CASSLAPGGGTDTQYF. As DNA, the CDR3 is TGTGCCAGCAGCTTAGCCCCCGGGGGGGGAACAGATACGCAGTATTTT.

The rearrangement joins TRBV18 to TRBJ2-7; D remains unclear. CDR1 is KGHSH, CDR2 LQKENI, per germline. The CDR3 has 15 residues. V lost 5 bases, J lost 5 bases, and 19 bases lay in between. The CDR3 DNA reads as TGTGCCAGCTCAGCTATAGGTGCTCTAGATCACGAGCAGTACTTC. This sequence encodes CASSAIGALDHEQYF. Combining the CDR3 with reference TRBV18 and TRBJ2-7 gives the whole variable domain NAGVMQNPRHLVRRRGQEARLRCSPMKGHSHVYWYRQLPEEGLKFMVYLQKENIIDESGMPKERFSAEFPKEGPSILRIQQVVRGDSAAYFCASSAIGALDHEQYFGPGTRLTVT.

The chain employs TRBV10-2 and TRBJ2-7; 10 bases map to TRBD2. Trimming at V came to 5 bases and at J to 6 bases, leaving 7 bases not matched to a gene. The germline V gene encodes CDR1 WSHSY and CDR2 SAAADI. The CDR3 extends over 14 amino acids. CDR3 bases: TGCGCCAGCAGTACGTTCCTAGCGGGAGTCGAGCAGTACTTC. Amino acid sequence: CASSTFLAGVEQYF.

V and J are TRBV5-1 and TRBJ1-1; D perhaps matches TRBD1 (6 bases). V shed 0 bases and J shed 0 bases, with 9 bases lying between them. Per germline, CDR1 SGHRS and CDR2 YFSETQ. The CDR3 is made up of 15 amino acids. The CDR3, as DNA: TGCGCCAGCAGCTTGGCCGGACAGTTGAACACTGAAGCTTTCTTT. Its translation: CASSLAGQLNTEAFF.

The V call is TRBV30, the J call TRBJ1-1, with a weak D call TRBD1 (5 bases). The CDR3 has 14 residues. V was trimmed by 1 base and J by 3 bases, leaving 12 bases between them. The germline gives CDR1 GTSNPN, CDR2 SVGIG (reference sequence). The CDR3 nucleotides read TGTGCCTGGAGTGAAGACAGCAGATACACTGAAGCTTTCTTT. The encoded protein is CAWSEDSRYTEAFF.

This chain links TRBV5-1 with TRBJ2-3, with 13 bases aligning to TRBD2. The V and J ends lost 3 bases and 1 base, in that order; junction bases with no gene match: 5. CDR1 is SGHRS, CDR2 YFSETQ, per germline. The CDR3 length is 17 residues. The CDR3 nucleotides are TGCGCCAGCAGCTGGTGGACTAGCGGGGGACGCACAGATACGCAGTATTTT. It yields the protein CASSWWTSGGRTDTQYF.

The rearrangement joins TRBV19 to TRBJ2-3, with 13 bases matching TRBD2. The CDR3 has 16 amino acids. After removal of 5 bases from V and 4 bases from J, the junction contained 6 bases not matched to a gene. CDR1 and CDR2 (germline): LNHDA, SQIVND (reference sequence). CDR3 bases: TGTGCCAGTAGTCCCGGACTAGCGGGGGCGGCAGATACGCAGTATTTT. This sequence encodes CASSPGLAGAADTQYF.

This sequence joins TRBV18 and TRBJ1-1, with TRBD1 matching 8 bases. V lost 2 bases, J lost 1 base, and 3 bases stayed unmatched. Germline V CDR1 and CDR2: KGHSH, LQKENI. This CDR3 contains 15 residues. CDR3 sequence reads: CASSPRGTGNTEAFF. CDR3 DNA sequence: TGTGCCAGCTCACCAAGGGGGACAGGGAACACTGAAGCTTTCTTT.

This clone was observed once. The CDR3 protein is CAWSVQVNYGYTF. As DNA, the CDR3 is TGTGCCTGGAGTGTACAAGTTAACTATGGCTACACCTTC. The chain uses TRBV30 and TRBJ1-2; D not certain. CDR1 and CDR2 (germline): GTSNPN, SVGIG (reference sequence). V lost 0 bases to trimming and J lost 1 base, with 6 bases between them. CDR3 size: 13 residues.

The chain has TRBV9 and TRBJ1-1; D is possibly TRBD1 (5 bases). Germline V lookup: CDR1 SGDLS, CDR2 YYNGEE. V gave up 0 bases and J gave up 0 bases, with 9 bases separating them. The CDR3 is 15 residues long. Here the CDR3 reads CASSVGGRLNTEAFF. CDR3 nucleotides: TGTGCCAGCAGCGTAGGGGGGAGGTTGAACACTGAAGCTTTCTTT.

CDR3 nucleotide sequence: TGCGCCAGCAGTGCGACAGGGGGCTTTAACGATGAGCAGTTCTTC. It specifies CASSATGGFNDEQFF. This rearrangement joins TRBV10-1 to TRBJ2-1, with TRBD1 matching 10 bases. This CDR3 region has 15 residues. Looked up from germline, CDR1 is WNHNN and CDR2 is SYGVQD (reference sequence). J was trimmed by 8 bases and V by 4 bases; bases with no gene match: 8.

The chain links TRBV30 to TRBJ2-5; 10 bases map to TRBD2. Losses at the gene ends were 0 bases for V and 11 bases for J; bases not matched to a gene: 12. Germline values: CDR1 GTSNPN, CDR2 SVGIG (reference sequence). The CDR3 spans 15 residues. This CDR3 reads CAWSVQTSGAFQQYF. DNA for the CDR3: TGTGCCTGGAGTGTACAAACTAGCGGGGCGTTTCAGCAGTACTTC.

J is TRBJ2-1 and V is TRBV9, with TRBD2 matching 11 bases. Trimming at V came to 0 bases and at J to 7 bases, leaving 3 bases not matched to a gene. In germline, CDR1 is SGDLS, CDR2 YYNGEE. The CDR3 covers 15 residues. Here the CDR3 reads CASSVASGGWNEQFF. The CDR3, as DNA: TGTGCCAGCAGCGTAGCTAGCGGGGGGTGGAATGAGCAGTTCTTC.

This rearrangement joins TRBV15 to TRBJ2-7; weak D call: TRBD2 (7 bases). The V gene lost 1 base and the J gene lost 3 bases, with 10 bases spanning the gap. CDR1 LNHNV and CDR2 YYDKDF come from the germline V gene (reference sequence). This CDR3 is 14 amino acids long. DNA of the CDR3: TGTGCCACCAGCAGAGGGGAGGGGGGCTACGAGCAGTACTTC. This codes for CATSRGEGGYEQYF.

This chain joins TRBV6-5 and TRBJ2-1; TRBD1 matches at 8 bases. The CDR3 runs to 15 residues. V shed 0 bases and J 16 bases; nucleotides not matched to a gene: 14. Germline assignment: CDR1 MNHEY and CDR2 SVGAGI. CDR3 sequence (DNA): TGTGCCAGCAGTTACTCGTTCTTAGTACAGGGGGTTCAATTCTTC. This codes for CASSYSFLVQGVQFF.